A single sample gave rise to the 6 T cell receptor beta chains below, sequenced in a study of technical replicates of blood from a few donors. Using immunoSEQ multiplex PCR, the repertoire was profiled, and TCRdb retains in-frame clones only, with some absent. Of tens of thousands of clones listed, about nine tenths are singletons. The specimen was T cells isolated from PBMCs. The receptors were sampled from a human donor in good health. Some clones in this sample may be carry-over from other donors' samples.

V gene TRBV5-1 combines with J gene TRBJ2-6; D remains ambiguous. Trimming left V 0 bases short and J 0 bases short, with 4 bases between. The CDR3 sequence is 15 residues long. The germline V gene has CDR1 SGHRS and CDR2 YFSETQ. The CDR3 protein is CASSLDYSGANVLTF. The CDR3 nucleotides read TGCGCCAGCAGCTTGGATTACTCTGGGGCCAACGTCCTGACTTTC.

The chain employs TRBV15 and TRBJ2-7; D might be TRBD1 (5 bases). The CDR3 contains 13 residues. Germline CDR1 and CDR2: LNHNV and YYDKDF (reference sequence). Deletions cut 8 bases from V and 0 bases from J, with 11 bases between. CDR3: CATARQSSYEQYF. The CDR3 DNA reads as TGTGCCACCGCCCGACAGAGCTCCTACGAGCAGTACTTC.

This clone was picked up one time. The chain joins TRBV11-3 to TRBJ2-5; 7 bases are shared with TRBD2. The germline V gene has CDR1 SGHNT and CDR2 YENEEA. CDR3 size: 15 residues. With 2 bases clipped from V and 2 bases from J, the junction kept 5 bases outside the gene matches. The CDR3 sequence is CASSLWAGEQETQYF. The DNA for the CDR3 is TGTGCCAGCAGCTTATGGGCGGGGGAACAAGAGACCCAGTACTTC.

This chain joins TRBV6-1 and TRBJ1-5; TRBD1 matches 7 bases. The CDR3 sequence is 17 residues long. The V gene's germline CDR1 is MNHNS and CDR2 SASEGT. Trimming at V came to 4 bases and at J to 1 base, leaving 10 bases not matched to a gene. The chain's CDR3 is CASSGPLTGRSNQPQHF. The CDR3 bases are TGTGCCAGCAGTGGCCCTTTGACAGGGAGAAGCAATCAGCCCCAGCATTTT.

The CDR3 DNA reads as TGTGCCAGCAGTGAAGGCTCCAGCGGGGGGGCGGATGAGCAGTTCTTC. Protein product: CASSEGSSGGADEQFF. The chain uses TRBV6-1 and TRBJ2-1; TRBD2 agrees at 10 bases. There are 16 residues in the CDR3. Germline lookup yields CDR1 MNHNS and CDR2 SASEGT. After removal of 1 base from V and 8 bases from J, the junction contained 8 bases not matched to a gene.

The chain employs TRBV18 and TRBJ1-1, with D perhaps TRBD1 (6 bases). Germline V gene lookup returns CDR1 KGHSH and CDR2 LQKENI. Trimming cost V 3 bases and J 0 bases, with 11 bases left between them. This CDR3 contains 15 residues. CDR3 protein: CASSPRTEMNTEAFF. The CDR3 DNA follows: TGTGCCAGCTCACCGCGGACAGAAATGAACACTGAAGCTTTCTTT.